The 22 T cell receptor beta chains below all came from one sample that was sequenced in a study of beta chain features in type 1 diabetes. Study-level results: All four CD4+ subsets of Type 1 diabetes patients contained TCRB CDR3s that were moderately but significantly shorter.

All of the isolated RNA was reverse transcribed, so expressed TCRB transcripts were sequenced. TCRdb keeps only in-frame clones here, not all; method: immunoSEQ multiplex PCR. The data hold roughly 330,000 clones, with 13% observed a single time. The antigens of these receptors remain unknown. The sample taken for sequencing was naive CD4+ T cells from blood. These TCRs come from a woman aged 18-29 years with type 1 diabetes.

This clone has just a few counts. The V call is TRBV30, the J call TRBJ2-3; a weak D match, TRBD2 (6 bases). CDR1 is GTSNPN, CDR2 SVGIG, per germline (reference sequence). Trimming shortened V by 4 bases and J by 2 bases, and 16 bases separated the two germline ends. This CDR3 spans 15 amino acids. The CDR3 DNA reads TGTGCCTGGACTCTCTCACGGGGGATCACAGATACGCAGTATTTT. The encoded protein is CAWTLSRGITDTQYF.

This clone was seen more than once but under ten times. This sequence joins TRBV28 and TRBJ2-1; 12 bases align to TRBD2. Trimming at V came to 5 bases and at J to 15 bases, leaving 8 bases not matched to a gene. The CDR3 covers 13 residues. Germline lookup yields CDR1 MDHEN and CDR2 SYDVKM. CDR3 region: CASSPTSGRRRFF. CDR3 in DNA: TGTGCCAGCAGTCCAACTAGCGGGAGGAGGCGGTTCTTC.

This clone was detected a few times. CDR3 coding DNA: TGTGCCATCAGCAGACTAGCGCCGAGCTCCTACAATGAGCAGTTCTTC. Its translation is CAISRLAPSSYNEQFF. The chain employs TRBV10-3 and TRBJ2-1, with 8 positions matching TRBD2. CDR1 is ENHRY and CDR2 is SYGVKD in the germline V gene. CDR3 length: 16 amino acids. V was clipped by 6 bases and J by 0 bases; unmatched bases: 7.

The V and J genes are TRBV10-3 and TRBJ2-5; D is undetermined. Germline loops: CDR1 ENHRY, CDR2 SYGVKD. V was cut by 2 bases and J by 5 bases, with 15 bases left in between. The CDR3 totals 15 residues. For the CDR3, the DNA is TGTGCCATCAGTGAGACTGATCCGCCGCCGGAGACCCAGTACTTC. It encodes CAISETDPPPETQYF.

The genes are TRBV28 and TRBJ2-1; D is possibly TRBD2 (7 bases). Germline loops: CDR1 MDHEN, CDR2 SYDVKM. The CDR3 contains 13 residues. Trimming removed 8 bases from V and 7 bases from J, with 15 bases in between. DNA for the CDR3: TGTGCCAGCGGGGGGGGGCCGTATAATGAGCAGTTCTTC. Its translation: CASGGGPYNEQFF.

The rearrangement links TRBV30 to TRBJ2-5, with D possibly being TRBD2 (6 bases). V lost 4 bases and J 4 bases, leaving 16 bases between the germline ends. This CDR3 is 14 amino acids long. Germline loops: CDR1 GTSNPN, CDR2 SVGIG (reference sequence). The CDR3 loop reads CAWTEGGFGETQYF. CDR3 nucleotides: TGTGCCTGGACCGAGGGAGGCTTCGGAGAGACCCAGTACTTC.

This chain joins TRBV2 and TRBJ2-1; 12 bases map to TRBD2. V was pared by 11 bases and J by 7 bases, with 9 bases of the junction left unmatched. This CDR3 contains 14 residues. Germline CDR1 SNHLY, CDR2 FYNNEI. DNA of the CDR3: TGTGCCGGACGACTAGCGGGAGTTCGGAATGAGCAGTTCTTC. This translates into CAGRLAGVRNEQFF.

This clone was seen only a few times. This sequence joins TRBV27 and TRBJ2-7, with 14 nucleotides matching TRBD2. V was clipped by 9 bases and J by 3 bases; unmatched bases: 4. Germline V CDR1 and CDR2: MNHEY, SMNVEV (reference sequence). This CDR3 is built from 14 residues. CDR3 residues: CASFGLAGGYEQYF. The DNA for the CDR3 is TGTGCCAGTTTCGGACTAGCGGGAGGCTACGAGCAGTACTTC.

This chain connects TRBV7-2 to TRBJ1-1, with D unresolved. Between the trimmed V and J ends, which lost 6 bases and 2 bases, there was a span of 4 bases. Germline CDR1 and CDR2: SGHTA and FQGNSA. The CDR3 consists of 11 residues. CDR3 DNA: TGTGCCAGCAGTCTCAACACTGAAGCTTTCTTT. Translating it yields CASSLNTEAFF.

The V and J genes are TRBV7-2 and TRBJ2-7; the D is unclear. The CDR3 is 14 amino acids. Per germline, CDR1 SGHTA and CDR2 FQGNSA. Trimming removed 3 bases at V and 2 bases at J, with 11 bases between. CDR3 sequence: CASSFATGTYEQYF. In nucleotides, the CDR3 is TGTGCCAGCAGCTTCGCCACGGGTACCTACGAGCAGTACTTC. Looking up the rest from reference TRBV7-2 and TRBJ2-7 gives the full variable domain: GAGVSQSPSNKVTEKGKDVELRCDPISGHTALYWYRQSLGQGLEFLIYFQGNSAPDKSGLPSDRFSAERTGGSVSTLTIQRTQQEDSAVYLCASSFATGTYEQYFGPGTRLTVT.

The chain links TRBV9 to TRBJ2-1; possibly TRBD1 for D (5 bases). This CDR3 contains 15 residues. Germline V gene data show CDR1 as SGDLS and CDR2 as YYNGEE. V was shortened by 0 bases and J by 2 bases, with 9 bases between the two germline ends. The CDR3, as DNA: TGTGCCAGCAGCGTAGTCCCAGGGACCTACAATGAGCAGTTCTTC. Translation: CASSVVPGTYNEQFF.

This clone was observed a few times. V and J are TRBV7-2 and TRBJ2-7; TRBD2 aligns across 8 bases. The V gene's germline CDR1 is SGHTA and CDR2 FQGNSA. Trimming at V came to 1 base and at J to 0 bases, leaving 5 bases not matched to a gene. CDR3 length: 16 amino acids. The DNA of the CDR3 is TGTGCCAGCAGCTTAGATATAGCGGGGAGCTCCTACGAGCAGTACGTC. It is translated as CASSLDIAGSSYEQYV.

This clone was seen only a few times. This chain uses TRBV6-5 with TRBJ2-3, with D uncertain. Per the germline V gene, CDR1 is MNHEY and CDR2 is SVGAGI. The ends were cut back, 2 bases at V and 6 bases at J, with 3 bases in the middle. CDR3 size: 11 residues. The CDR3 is CASSYQDTQYF. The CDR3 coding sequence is TGTGCCAGCAGTTACCAGGATACGCAGTATTTT.

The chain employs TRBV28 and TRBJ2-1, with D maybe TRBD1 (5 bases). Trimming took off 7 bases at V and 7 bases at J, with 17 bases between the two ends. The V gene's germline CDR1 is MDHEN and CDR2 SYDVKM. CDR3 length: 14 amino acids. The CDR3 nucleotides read TGTGCCAGCACCCCTGACAGTCTGATGAATGAGCAGTTCTTC. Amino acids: CASTPDSLMNEQFF.

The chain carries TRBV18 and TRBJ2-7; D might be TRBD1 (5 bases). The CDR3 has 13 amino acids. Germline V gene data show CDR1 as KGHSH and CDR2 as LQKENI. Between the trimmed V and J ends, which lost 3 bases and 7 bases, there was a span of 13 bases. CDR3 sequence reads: CASSPSHQGEQYF. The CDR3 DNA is TGTGCCAGCTCACCGTCACACCAGGGAGAGCAGTACTTC.

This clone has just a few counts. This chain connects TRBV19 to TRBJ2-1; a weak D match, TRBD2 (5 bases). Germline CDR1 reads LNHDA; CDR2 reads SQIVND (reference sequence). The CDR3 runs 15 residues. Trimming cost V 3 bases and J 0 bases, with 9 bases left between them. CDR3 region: CASSIKGSSYNEQFF. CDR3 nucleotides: TGTGCCAGTAGTATTAAAGGGAGCTCCTACAATGAGCAGTTCTTC.

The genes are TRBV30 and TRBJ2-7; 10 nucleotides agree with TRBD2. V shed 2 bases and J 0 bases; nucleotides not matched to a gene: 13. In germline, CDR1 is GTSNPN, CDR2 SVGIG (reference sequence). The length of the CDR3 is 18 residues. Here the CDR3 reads CAWSPKSGASGSSYEQYF. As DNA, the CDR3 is TGTGCCTGGAGTCCTAAATCCGGGGCTAGCGGGAGCTCCTACGAGCAGTACTTC.

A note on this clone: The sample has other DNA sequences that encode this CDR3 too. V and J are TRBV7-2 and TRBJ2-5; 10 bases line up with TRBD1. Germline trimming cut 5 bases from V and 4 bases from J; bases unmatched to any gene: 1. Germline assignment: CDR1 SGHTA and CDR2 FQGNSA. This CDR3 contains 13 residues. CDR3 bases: TGTGCCAGCAGCCGGGACAGGGGAGAGACCCAGTACTTC. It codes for CASSRDRGETQYF.

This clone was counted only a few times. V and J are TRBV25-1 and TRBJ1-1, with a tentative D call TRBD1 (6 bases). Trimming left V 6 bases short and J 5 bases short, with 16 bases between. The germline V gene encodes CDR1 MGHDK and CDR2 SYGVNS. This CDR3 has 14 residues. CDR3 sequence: CASSEQGGRTEAFF. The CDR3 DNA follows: TGTGCCAGCAGCGAACAGGGAGGGAGGACTGAAGCTTTCTTT.

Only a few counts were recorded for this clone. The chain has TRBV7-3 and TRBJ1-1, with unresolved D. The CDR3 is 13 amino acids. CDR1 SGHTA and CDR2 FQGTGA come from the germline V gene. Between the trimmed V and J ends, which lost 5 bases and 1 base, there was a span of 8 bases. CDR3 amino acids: CASSPMRNTEAFF. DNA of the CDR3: TGTGCCAGCAGCCCAATGAGGAACACTGAAGCTTTCTTT.

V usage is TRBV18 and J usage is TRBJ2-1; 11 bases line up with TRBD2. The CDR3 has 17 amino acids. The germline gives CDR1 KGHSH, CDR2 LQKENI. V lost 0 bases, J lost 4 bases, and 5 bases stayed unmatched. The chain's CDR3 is CASSPPGLAGMYNEQFF. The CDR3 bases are TGTGCCAGCTCACCACCCGGACTAGCGGGTATGTACAATGAGCAGTTCTTC.

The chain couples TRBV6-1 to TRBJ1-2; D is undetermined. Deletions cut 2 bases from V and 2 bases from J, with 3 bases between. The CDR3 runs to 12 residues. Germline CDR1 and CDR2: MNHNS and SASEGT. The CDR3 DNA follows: TGTGCCAGCAGTGAACAGAACTATGGCTACACCTTC. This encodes CASSEQNYGYTF.